This entry is about one T cell receptor (beta chain). Its antigen is still unknown. This record belongs to a study of cytomegalovirus exposure and HLA in healthy donors. Findings of the study overall: Several of the most significant clusters were apparently associated with common viral pathogens in a later analysis.

V lost 4 bases and J lost 8, with 23 bases in between. Germline lookup yields CDR1 SGHTA and CDR2 FQGNSA. The CDR3 contains 16 residues. In the PCR, 60 Vbeta and 13 Jbeta primers were used. Data came from immunoSEQ multiplex PCR; TCRdb stores just in-frame clones and leaves some out. Of roughly 120,000 clones in the sample, approximately 15% were seen once. The sample taken for sequencing was PBMCs. J is TRBJ1-2 and V is TRBV7-2, with D maybe TRBD1 (6 bases). This sequence was found in a woman between 18 and 29 years old in good health and CMV-seronegative. CDR3 sequence: CASSSPGDQGRRGYTF. The CDR3 DNA reads as TGTGCCAGCAGCTCCCCCGGCGATCAGGGGCGTCGAGGCTACACCTTC. The full variable domain, its missing parts supplied by reference TRBV7-2 and TRBJ1-2, is GAGVSQSPSNKVTEKGKDVELRCDPISGHTALYWYRQSLGQGLEFLIYFQGNSAPDKSGLPSDRFSAERTGGSVSTLTIQRTQQEDSAVYLCASSSPGDQGRRGYTFGSGTRLTVV.